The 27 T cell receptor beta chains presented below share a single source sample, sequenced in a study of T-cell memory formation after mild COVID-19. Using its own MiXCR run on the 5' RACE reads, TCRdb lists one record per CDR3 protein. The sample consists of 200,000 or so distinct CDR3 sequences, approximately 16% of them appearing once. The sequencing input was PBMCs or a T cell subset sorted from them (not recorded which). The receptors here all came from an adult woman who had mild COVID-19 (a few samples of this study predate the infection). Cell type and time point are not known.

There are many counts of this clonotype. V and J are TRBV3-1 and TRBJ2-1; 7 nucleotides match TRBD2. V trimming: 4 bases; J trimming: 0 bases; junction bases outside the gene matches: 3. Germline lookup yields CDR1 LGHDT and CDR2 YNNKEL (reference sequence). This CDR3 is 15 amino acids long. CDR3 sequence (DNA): TGTGCCAGCAGCCCTAGCGGATACTCCTACAATGAGCAGTTCTTC. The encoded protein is CASSPSGYSYNEQFF.

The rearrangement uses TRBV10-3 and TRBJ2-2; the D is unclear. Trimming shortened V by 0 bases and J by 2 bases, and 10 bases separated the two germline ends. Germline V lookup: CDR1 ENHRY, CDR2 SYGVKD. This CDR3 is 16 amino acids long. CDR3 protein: CAISESKGINTGELFF. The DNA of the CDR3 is TGTGCCATCAGTGAGTCGAAAGGGATCAACACCGGGGAGCTGTTTTTT.

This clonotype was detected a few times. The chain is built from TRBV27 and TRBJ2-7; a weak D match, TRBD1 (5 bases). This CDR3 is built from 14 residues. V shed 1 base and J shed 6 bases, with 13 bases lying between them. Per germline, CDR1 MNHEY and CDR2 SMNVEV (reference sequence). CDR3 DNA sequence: TGTGCCAGCAGTTTATTTCACAGGACCTCCGAGCAGTACTTC. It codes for CASSLFHRTSEQYF.

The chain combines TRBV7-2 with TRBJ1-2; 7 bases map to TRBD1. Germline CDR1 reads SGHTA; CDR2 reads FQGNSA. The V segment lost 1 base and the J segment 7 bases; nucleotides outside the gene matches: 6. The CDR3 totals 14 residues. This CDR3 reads CASSLVTGVGGYTF. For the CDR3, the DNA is TGTGCCAGCAGCTTAGTAACAGGGGTTGGTGGCTACACCTTC.

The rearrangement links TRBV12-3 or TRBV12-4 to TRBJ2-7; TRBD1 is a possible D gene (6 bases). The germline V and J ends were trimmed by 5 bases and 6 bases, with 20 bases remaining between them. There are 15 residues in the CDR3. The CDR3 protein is CASSPPPLDSSEQYF. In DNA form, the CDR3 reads TGTGCCAGCAGTCCCCCACCGCTGGACAGTAGCGAGCAGTACTTC.

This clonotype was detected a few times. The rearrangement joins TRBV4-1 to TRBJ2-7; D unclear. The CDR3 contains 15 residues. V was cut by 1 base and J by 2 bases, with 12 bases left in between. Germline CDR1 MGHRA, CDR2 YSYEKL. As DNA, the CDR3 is TGCGCCAGCAGCCAAGGCGGCCGAAACCCCTACGAGCAGTACTTC. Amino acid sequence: CASSQGGRNPYEQYF.

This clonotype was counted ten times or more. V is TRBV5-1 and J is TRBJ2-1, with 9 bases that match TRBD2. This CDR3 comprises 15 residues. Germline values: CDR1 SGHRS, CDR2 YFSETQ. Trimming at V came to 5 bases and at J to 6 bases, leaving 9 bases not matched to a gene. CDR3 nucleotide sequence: TGCGCCAGCAGGGCCGGGACTAGCCCCCTCAATGAGCAGTTCTTC. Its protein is CASRAGTSPLNEQFF.

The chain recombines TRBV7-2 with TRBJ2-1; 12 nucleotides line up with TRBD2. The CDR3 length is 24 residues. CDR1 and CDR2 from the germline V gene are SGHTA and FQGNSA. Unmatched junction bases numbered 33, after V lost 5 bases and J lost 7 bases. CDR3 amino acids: CASSPNLTSGPSGGAREGGNEQFF. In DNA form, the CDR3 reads TGTGCCAGCAGCCCGAATCTAACTAGCGGTCCTAGCGGGGGGGCCAGGGAAGGCGGTAATGAGCAGTTCTTC.

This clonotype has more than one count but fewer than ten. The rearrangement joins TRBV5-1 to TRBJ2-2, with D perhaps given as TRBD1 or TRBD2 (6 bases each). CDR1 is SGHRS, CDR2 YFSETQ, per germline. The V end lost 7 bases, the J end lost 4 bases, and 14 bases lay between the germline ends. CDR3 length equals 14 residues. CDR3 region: CASLGGRSTGELFF. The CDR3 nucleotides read TGCGCCAGCCTAGGGGGGCGAAGCACCGGGGAGCTGTTTTTT.

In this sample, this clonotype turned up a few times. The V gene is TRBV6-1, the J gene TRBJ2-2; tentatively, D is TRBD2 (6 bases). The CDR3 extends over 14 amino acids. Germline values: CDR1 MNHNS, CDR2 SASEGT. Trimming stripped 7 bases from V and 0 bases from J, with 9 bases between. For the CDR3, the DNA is TGTGCCAGCATTGGCGGGACGAACACCGGGGAGCTGTTTTTT. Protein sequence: CASIGGTNTGELFF.

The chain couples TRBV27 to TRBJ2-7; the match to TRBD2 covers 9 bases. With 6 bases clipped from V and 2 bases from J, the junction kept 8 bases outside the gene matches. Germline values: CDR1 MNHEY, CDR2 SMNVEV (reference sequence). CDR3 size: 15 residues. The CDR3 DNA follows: TGTGCCAGCAGCGACCGACTAGCGGTGACCTACGAGCAGTACTTC. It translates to CASSDRLAVTYEQYF.

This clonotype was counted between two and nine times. The CDR3 loop is CASTENGNTEAFF. The CDR3 DNA follows: TGTGCCTCCACGGAGAACGGGAACACTGAAGCTTTCTTT. The chain joins TRBV30 to TRBJ1-1, with D unresolved. The CDR3 loop spans 13 amino acids. V lost 7 bases and J lost 1, with 13 bases in between. CDR1 and CDR2 from the germline V gene are GTSNPN and SVGIG (reference sequence).

The DNA for the CDR3 is TGTGCCAGCAGCCGACAGGAGAGAGCTTACAATGAGCAGTTCTTC. Protein product: CASSRQERAYNEQFF. The gene calls are TRBV9 and TRBJ2-1, with a weak D call TRBD1 (6 bases). CDR3 length: 15 amino acids. The germline V gene encodes CDR1 SGDLS and CDR2 YYNGEE. V gave up 4 bases and J gave up 4 bases, with 15 bases separating them.

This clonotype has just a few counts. CDR3 coding DNA: TGTGCCAGCAGCGTAAGCGGGGGGGACTTTAGGGAGACCCAGTACTTC. This sequence encodes CASSVSGGDFRETQYF. The gene calls are TRBV9 and TRBJ2-5, with 10 bases aligning to TRBD2. The germline V gene has CDR1 SGDLS and CDR2 YYNGEE. The CDR3 is 16 residues long. V lost 1 base to trimming and J lost 5 bases; unmatched junction nucleotides: 8.

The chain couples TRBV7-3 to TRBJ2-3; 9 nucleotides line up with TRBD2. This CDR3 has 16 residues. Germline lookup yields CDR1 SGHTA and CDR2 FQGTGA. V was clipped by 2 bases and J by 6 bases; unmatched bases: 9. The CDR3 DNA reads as TGTGCCAGCAGCTTAGGACGCGGGGGGGCTTCTGATACGCAGTATTTT. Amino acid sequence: CASSLGRGGASDTQYF.

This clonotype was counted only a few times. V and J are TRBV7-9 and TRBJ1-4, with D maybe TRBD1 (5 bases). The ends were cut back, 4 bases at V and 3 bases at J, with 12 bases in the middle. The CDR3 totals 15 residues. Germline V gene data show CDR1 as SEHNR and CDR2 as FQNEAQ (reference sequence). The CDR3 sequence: CASSSHRTPNEKLFF. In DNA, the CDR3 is TGTGCCAGCAGCTCTCACAGGACCCCTAATGAAAAACTGTTTTTT. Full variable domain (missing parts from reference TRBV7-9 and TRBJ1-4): DTGVSQNPRHKITKRGQNVTFRCDPISEHNRLYWYRQTLGQGPEFLTYFQNEAQLEKSRLLSDRFSAERPKGSFSTLEIQRTEQGDSAMYLCASSSHRTPNEKLFFGSGTQLSVL.

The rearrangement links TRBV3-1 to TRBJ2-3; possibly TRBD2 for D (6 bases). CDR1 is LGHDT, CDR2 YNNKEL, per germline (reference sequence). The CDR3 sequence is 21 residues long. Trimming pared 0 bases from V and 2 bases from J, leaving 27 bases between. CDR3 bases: TGTGCCAGCAGCCAAGATCTTCCCCAGGAGGGGCATAAGGTTCCCACAGATACGCAGTATTTT. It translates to CASSQDLPQEGHKVPTDTQYF.

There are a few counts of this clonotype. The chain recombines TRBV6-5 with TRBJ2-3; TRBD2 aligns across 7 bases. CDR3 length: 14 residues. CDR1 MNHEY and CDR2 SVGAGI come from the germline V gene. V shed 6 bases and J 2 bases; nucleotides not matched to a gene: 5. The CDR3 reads CASRGAGNTDTQYF. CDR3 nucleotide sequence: TGTGCCAGCAGAGGAGCGGGGAACACAGATACGCAGTATTTT.

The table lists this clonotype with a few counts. CDR3 region: CASSYAGLTGGQETQYF. CDR3 in DNA: TGTGCCAGCAGTTACGCCGGACTGACAGGGGGCCAAGAGACCCAGTACTTC. J is TRBJ2-5 and V is TRBV6-5, with 9 positions matching TRBD1. Per the germline V gene, CDR1 is MNHEY and CDR2 is SVGAGI. The CDR3 contains 17 residues. Trimming took 2 bases from V and 1 from J; bases not matched to a gene: 8.

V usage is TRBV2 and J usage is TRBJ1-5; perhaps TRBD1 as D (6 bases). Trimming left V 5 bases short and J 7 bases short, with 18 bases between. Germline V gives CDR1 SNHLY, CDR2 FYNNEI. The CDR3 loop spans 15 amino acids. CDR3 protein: CASSRDKPGGQPQHF. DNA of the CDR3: TGTGCCAGCAGTAGGGACAAGCCAGGTGGGCAGCCCCAGCATTTT. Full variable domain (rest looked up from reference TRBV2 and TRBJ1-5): EPEVTQTPSHQVTQMGQEVILRCVPISNHLYFYWYRQILGQKVEFLVSFYNNEISEKSEIFDDQFSVERPDGSNFTLKIRSTKLEDSAMYFCASSRDKPGGQPQHFGDGTRLSIL.

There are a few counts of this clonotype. CDR3 bases: TGTGCCCGACTCCGGGACAGGGCGCCAGAGACCCAGTACTTC. Its protein product is CARLRDRAPETQYF. This sequence joins TRBV7-9 and TRBJ2-5, with 9 bases matching TRBD1. The ends lost 11 bases at V and 4 bases at J; junction bases unmatched: 11. Germline V gene data show CDR1 as SEHNR and CDR2 as FQNEAQ (reference sequence). This CDR3 contains 14 residues.

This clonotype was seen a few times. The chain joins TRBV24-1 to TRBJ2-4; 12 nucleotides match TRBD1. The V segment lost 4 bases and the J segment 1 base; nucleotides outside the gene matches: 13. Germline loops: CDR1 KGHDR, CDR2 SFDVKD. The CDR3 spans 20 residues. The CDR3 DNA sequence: TGTGCCACCAGTGACTGGGACGGGACAGGGGGCTCCGAGGCCAAAAACATTCAGTACTTC. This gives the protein CATSDWDGTGGSEAKNIQYF.

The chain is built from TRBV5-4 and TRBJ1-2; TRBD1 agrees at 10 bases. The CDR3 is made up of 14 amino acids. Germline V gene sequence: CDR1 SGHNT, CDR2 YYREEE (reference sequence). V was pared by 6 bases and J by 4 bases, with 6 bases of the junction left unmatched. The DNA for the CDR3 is TGTGCCAGCACCAAAGACAGGGGGCTCTATGGCTACACCTTC. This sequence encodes CASTKDRGLYGYTF.

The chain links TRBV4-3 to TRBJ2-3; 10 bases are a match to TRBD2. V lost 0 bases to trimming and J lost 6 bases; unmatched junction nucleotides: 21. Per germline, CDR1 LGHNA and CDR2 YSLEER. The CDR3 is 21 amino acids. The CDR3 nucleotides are TGCGCCAGCAGCCAAGATAGCCCGACTAGCGGGCCCTTATCATCAAGGGATACGCAGTATTTT. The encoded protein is CASSQDSPTSGPLSSRDTQYF.

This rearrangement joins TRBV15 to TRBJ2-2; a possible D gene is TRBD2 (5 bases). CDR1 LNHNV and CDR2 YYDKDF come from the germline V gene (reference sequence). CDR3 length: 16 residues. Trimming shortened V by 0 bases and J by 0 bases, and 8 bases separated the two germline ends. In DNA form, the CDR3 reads TGTGCCACCAGCAGAGATCCGGGGTCGAACACCGGGGAGCTGTTTTTT. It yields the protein CATSRDPGSNTGELFF.

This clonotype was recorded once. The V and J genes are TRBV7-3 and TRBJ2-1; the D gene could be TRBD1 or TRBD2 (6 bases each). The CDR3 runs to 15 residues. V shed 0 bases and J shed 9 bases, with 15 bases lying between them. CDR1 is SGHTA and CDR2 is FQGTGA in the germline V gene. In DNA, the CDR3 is TGTGCCAGCAGCTTAACCCGGGTAGGAGGGGGTGAGCAGTTCTTC. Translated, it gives CASSLTRVGGGEQFF. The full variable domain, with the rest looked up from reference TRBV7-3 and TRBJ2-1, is GAGVSQTPSNKVTEKGKYVELRCDPISGHTALYWYRQSLGQGPEFLIYFQGTGAADDSGLPNDRFFAVRPEGSVSTLKIQRTERGDSAVYLCASSLTRVGGGEQFFGPGTRLTVL.

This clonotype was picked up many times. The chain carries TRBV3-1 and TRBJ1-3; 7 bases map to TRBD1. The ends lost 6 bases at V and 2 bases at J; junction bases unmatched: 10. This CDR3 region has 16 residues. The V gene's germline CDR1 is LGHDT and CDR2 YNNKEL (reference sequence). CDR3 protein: CASSTTHRGAGNTIYF. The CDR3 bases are TGTGCCAGCAGTACTACCCACAGGGGAGCTGGAAACACCATATATTTT.